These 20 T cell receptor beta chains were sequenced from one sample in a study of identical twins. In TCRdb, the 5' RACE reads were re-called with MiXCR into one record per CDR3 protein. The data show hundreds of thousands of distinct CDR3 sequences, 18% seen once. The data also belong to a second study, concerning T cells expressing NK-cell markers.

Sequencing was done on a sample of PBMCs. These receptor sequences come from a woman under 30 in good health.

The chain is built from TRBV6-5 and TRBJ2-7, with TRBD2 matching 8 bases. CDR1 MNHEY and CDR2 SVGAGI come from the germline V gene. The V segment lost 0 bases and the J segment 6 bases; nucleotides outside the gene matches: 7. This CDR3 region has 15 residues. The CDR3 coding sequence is TGTGCCAGCAGTTACTCAGACGGGAGGGCCGGCGAGCAGTACTTC. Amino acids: CASSYSDGRAGEQYF.

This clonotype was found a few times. Here the CDR3 DNA reads TGCAGTGCTAGAGAAGCGGAAGACTATGGCTACACCTTC. This gives the protein CSAREAEDYGYTF. The V and J genes are TRBV20-1 and TRBJ1-2; D is unresolved. The CDR3 extends over 13 amino acids. CDR1 and CDR2 from the germline V gene are DFQATT and SNEGSKA (reference sequence). V was cut by 0 bases and J by 3 bases, with 8 bases left in between.

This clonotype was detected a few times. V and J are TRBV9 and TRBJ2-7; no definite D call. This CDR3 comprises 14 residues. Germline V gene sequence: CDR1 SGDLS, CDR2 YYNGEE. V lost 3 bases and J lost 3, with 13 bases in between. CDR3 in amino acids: CASSAGVEVYEQYF. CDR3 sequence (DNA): TGTGCCAGCAGCGCAGGCGTTGAGGTCTACGAGCAGTACTTC.

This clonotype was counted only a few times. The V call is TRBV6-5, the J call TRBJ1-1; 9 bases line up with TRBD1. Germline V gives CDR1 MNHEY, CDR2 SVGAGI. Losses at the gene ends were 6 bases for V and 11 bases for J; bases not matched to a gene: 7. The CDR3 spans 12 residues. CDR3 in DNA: TGTGCCAGCAGAGACAGGGGGTGGGAGGCTTTCTTT. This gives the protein CASRDRGWEAFF.

The CDR3 loop reads CASSPERGDPQYF. The CDR3 nucleotides are TGTGCCAGCAGTCCCGAGCGGGGGGATCCGCAGTATTTT. The chain combines TRBV12-3 or TRBV12-4 with TRBJ2-3; 9 bases align to TRBD2. The junction had 7 bases not matched to a gene; V was cut back by 5 bases and J by 10 bases. CDR3 size: 13 residues.

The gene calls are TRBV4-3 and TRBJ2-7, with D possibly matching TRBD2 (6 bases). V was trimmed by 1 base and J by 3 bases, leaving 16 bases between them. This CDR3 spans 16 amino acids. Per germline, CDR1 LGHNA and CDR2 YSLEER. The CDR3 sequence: CASSQVLGTGNYEQYF. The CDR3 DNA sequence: TGCGCCAGCAGCCAAGTCTTAGGGACTGGCAACTACGAGCAGTACTTC.

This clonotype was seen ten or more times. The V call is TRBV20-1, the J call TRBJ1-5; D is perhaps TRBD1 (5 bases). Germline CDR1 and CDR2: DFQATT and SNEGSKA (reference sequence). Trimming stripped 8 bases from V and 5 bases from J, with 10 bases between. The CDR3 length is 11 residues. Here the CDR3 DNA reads TGCAGTTCCGGGGGGGATCAGCCCCAGCATTTT. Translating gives CSSGGDQPQHF.

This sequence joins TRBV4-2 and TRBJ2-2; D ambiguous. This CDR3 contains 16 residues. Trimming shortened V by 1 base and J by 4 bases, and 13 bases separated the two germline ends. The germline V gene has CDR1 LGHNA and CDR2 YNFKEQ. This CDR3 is CASSQVVTASTGELFF. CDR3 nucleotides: TGTGCCAGCAGCCAAGTGGTTACCGCTTCCACCGGGGAGCTGTTTTTT.

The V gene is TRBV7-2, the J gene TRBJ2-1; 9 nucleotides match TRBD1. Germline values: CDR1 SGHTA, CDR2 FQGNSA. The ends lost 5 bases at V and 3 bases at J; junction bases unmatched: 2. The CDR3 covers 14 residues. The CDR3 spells CASSADRGYNEQFF. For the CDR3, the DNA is TGTGCCAGCAGCGCGGACAGGGGCTACAATGAGCAGTTCTTC. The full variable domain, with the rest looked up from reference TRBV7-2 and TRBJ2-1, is GAGVSQSPSNKVTEKGKDVELRCDPISGHTALYWYRQSLGQGLEFLIYFQGNSAPDKSGLPSDRFSAERTGGSVSTLTIQRTQQEDSAVYLCASSADRGYNEQFFGPGTRLTVL.

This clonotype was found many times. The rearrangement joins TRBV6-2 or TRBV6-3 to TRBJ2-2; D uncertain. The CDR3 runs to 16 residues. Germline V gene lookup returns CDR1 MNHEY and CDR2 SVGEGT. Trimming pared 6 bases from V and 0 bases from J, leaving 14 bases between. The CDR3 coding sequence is TGTGCCAGCAGCCGCGCGGTCAGCGCGAACACCGGGGAGCTGTTTTTT. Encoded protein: CASSRAVSANTGELFF.

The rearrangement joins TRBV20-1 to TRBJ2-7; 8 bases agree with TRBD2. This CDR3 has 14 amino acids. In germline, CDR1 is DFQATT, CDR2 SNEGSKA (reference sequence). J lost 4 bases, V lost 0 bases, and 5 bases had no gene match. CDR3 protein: CSARDRTSRYEQYF. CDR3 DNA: TGCAGTGCTAGAGATAGGACTAGCAGGTACGAGCAGTACTTC.

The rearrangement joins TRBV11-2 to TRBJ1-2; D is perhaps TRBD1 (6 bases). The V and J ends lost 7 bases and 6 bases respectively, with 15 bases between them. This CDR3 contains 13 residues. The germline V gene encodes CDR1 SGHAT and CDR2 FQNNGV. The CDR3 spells CASTPGRGHGYTF. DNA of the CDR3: TGTGCCAGCACTCCAGGCCGGGGGCATGGCTACACCTTC. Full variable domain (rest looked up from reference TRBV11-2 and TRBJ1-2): EAGVAQSPRYKIIEKRQSVAFWCNPISGHATLYWYQQILGQGPKLLIQFQNNGVVDDSQLPKDRFSAERLKGVDSTLKIQPAKLEDSAVYLCASTPGRGHGYTFGSGTRLTVV.

The CDR3 DNA follows: TGTGCCAGCAGGCACTCATTAGCGGGAGGGCCGGTTTACAATGAGCAGTTCTTC. It is translated as CASRHSLAGGPVYNEQFF. The chain employs TRBV12-3 or TRBV12-4 and TRBJ2-1, with 11 bases identical to TRBD2. This CDR3 has 18 residues. With 6 bases clipped from V and 4 bases from J, the junction kept 14 bases outside the gene matches.

The CDR3 bases are TGTGCCACCAGTGATTTTGGGAAGGGAGGGAATAAAGAGACCCAGTACTTC. Protein product: CATSDFGKGGNKETQYF. The chain recombines TRBV24-1 with TRBJ2-5; TRBD2 matches at 7 bases. CDR1 is KGHDR and CDR2 is SFDVKD in the germline V gene. The junction had 10 bases not matched to a gene; V was cut back by 1 base and J by 3 bases. The CDR3 has 17 amino acids.

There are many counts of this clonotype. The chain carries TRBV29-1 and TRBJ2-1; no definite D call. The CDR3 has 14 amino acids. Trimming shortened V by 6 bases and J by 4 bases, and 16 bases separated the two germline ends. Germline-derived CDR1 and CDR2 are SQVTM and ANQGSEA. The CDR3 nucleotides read TGCAGCGTCCCTGGTCCGACGCTTTACAATGAGCAGTTCTTC. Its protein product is CSVPGPTLYNEQFF.

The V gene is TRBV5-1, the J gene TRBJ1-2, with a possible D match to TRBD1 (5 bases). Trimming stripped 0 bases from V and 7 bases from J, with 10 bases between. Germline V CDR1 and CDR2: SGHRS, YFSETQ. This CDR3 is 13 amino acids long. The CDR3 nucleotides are TGCGCCAGCAGCTTGGACAGGCTCCTTGGCTACACCTTC. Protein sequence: CASSLDRLLGYTF.

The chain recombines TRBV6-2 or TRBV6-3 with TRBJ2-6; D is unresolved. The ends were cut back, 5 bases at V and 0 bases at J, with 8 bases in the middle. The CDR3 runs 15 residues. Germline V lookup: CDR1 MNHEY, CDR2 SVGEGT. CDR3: CASSRIDSGANVLTF. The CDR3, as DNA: TGTGCCAGCAGTCGGATCGACTCTGGGGCCAACGTCCTGACTTTC.

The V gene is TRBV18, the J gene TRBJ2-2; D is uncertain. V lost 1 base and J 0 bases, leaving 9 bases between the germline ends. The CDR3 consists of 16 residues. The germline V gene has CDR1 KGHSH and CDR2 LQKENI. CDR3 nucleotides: TGTGCCAGCTCACCACTCCCCAGATCGAACACCGGGGAGCTGTTTTTT. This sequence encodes CASSPLPRSNTGELFF.

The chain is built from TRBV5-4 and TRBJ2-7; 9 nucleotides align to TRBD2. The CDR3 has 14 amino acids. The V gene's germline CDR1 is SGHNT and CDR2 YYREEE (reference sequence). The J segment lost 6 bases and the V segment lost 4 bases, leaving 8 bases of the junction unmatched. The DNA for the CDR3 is TGTGCCAGCAGCCTAGCGGGGAGGAGCCGCGAGCAGTACTTC. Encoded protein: CASSLAGRSREQYF.

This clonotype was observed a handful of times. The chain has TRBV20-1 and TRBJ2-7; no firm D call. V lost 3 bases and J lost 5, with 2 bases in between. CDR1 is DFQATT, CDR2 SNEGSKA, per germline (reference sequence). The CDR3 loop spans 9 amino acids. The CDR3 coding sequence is TGCAGTGCTAGTAACGAGCAGTACTTC. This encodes CSASNEQYF.